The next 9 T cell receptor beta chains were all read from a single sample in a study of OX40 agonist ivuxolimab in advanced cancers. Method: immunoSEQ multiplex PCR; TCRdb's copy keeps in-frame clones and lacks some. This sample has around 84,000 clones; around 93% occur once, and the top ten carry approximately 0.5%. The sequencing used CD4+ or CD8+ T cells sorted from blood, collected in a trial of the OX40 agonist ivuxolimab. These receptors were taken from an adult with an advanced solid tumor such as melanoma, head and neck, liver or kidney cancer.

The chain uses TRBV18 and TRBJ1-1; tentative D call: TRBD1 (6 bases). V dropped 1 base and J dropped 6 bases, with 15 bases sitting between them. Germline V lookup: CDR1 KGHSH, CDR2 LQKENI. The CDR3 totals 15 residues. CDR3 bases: TGTGCCAGCTCACCACGTACAGGGCGAGGCGCTGAAGCTTTCTTT. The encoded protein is CASSPRTGRGAEAFF.

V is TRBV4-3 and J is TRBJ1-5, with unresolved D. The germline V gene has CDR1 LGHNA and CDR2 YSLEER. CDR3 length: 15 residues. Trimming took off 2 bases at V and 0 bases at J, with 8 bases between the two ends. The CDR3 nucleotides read TGCGCCAGCAGCCAACCGGACGGTAGCAATCAGCCCCAGCATTTT. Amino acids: CASSQPDGSNQPQHF.

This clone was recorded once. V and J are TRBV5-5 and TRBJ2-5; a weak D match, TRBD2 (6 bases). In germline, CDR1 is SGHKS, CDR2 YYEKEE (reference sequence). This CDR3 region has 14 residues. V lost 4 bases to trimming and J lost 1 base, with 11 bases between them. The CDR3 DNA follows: TGTGCCAGCAGCACACTAGCATTCCAAGAGACCCAGTACTTC. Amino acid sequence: CASSTLAFQETQYF.

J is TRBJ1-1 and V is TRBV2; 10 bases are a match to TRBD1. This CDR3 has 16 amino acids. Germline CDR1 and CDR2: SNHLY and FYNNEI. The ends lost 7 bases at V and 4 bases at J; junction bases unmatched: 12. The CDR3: CASTRDRGPLGTEAFF. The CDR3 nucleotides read TGTGCCAGCACCCGGGACAGGGGACCGTTGGGCACTGAAGCTTTCTTT.

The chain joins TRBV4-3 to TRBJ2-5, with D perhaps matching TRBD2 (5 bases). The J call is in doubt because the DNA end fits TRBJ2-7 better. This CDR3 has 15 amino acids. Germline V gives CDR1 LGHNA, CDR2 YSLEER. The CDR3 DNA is TGCGCCAGCAGCCCTACTAGTTGGTTATCCTACGAGCAGTACTTC. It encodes CASSPTSWLSYEQYF.

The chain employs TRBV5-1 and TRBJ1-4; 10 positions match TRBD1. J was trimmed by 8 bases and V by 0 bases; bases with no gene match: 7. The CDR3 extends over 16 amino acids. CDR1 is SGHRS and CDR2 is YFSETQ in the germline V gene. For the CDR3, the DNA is TGCGCCAGCAGCTTGGGACAGGGGGCTGATCAGGAAAAACTGTTTTTT. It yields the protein CASSLGQGADQEKLFF. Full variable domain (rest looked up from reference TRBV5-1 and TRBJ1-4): KAGVTQTPRYLIKTRGQQVTLSCSPISGHRSVSWYQQTPGQGLQFLFEYFSETQRNKGNFPGRFSGRQFSNSRSEMNVSTLELGDSALYLCASSLGQGADQEKLFFGSGTQLSVL.

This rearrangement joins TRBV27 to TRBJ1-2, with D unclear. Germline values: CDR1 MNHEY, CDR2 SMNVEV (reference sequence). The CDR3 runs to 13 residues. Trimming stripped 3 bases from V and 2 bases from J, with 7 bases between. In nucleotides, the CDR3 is TGTGCCAGCAGTTTTAGCATGAACTATGGCTACACCTTC. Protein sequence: CASSFSMNYGYTF.

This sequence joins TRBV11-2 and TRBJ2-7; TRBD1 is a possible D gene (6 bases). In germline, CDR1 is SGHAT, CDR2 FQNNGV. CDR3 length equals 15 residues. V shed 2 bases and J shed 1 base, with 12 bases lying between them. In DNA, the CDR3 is TGTGCCAGCAGCTTATTAGCCGGGACATCCTACGAGCAGTACTTC. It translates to CASSLLAGTSYEQYF.

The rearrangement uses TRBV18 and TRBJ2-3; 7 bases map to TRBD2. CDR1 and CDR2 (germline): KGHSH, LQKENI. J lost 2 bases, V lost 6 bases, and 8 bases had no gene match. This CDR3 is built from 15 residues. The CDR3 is CASSPILADTDTQYF. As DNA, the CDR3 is TGTGCCAGCTCCCCTATCCTAGCGGACACAGATACGCAGTATTTT.